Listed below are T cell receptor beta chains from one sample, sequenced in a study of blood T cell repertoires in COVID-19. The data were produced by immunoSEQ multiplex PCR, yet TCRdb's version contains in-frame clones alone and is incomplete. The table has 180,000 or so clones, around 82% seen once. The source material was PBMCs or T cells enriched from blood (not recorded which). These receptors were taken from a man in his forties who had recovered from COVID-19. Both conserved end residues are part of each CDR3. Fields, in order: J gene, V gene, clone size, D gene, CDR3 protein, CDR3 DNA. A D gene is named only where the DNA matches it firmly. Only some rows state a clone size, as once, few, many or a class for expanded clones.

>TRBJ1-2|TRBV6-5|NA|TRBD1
CASSKTGTGNGYTF
TGTGCCAGCAGCAAAACCGGGACAGGGAATGGCTACACCTTC
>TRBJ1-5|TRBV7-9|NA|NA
CASSLGGTHYSNQPQHF
TGTGCCAGCAGCTTAGGTGGGACACACTATAGCAATCAGCCCCAGCATTTT
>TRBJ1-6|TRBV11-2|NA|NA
CASSLSPYNSPLHF
TGTGCCAGCAGCTTAAGCCCCTATAATTCACCCCTCCACTTT
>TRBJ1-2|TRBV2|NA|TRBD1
CASSVTGYGYTF
TGTGCCAGCAGTGTGACAGGGTATGGCTACACCTTC
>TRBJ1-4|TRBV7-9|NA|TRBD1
CASSSRGRGEEKLFF
TGTGCCAGCAGCTCGAGGGGGCGAGGGGAGGAAAAACTGTTTTTT
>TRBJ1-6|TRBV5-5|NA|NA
CASSLRQALNNSPLHF
TGTGCCAGCAGCTTGAGACAGGCCCTCAATAATTCACCCCTCCACTTT
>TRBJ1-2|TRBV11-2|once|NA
CASSSPLTEVPYGYTF
TGTGCCAGCAGCTCCCCGCTGACAGAGGTTCCCTATGGCTACACCTTC
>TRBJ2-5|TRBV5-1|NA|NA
CASSLAKETQYF
TGCGCCAGCAGCTTGGCTAAAGAGACCCAGTACTTC
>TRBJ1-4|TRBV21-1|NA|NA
CASSNEQARGRLFF
TGTGCCAGCAGCAATGAACAGGCCAGAGGAAGACTGTTTTTT
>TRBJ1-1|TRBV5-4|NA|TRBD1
CASSLGGRVTEAFF
TGTGCCAGCAGCTTAGGGGGCCGGGTCACTGAAGCTTTCTTT
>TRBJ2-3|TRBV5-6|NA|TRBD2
CASSLPSGSTDTQYF
TGTGCCAGCAGCTTGCCTAGCGGTAGCACAGATACGCAGTATTTT
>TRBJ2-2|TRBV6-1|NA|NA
CASSENPTAANTGELFF
TGTGCCAGCAGTGAAAATCCTACAGCTGCGAACACCGGGGAGCTGTTTTTT
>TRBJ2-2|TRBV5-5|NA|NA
CASSSQVQNTGELFF
TGTGCCAGCAGCTCACAAGTACAGAACACCGGGGAGCTGTTTTTT
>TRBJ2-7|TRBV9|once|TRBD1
CASSMGQSNSYEQYF
TGTGCCAGCAGCATGGGACAGTCGAACTCCTACGAGCAGTACTTC
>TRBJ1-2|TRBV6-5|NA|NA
CASSRPGEGYTF
TGTGCCAGCAGTAGGCCAGGGGAAGGCTACACCTTC
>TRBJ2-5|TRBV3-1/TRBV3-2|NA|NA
CASTASVTRETQYF
TGTGCCAGCACAGCCAGCGTTACGCGGGAGACCCAGTACTTC
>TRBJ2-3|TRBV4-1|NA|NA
CASSQVGSGTDTQYF
TGCGCCAGCAGCCAAGTGGGTAGCGGTACGGATACGCAGTATTTT
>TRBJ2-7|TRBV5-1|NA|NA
CASSLTLAETYEQYF
TGCGCCAGCAGCTTGACGTTGGCAGAAACCTACGAGCAGTACTTC
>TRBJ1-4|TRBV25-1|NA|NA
CASSEYTGGGLEKLFF
TGTGCCAGCAGTGAATACACCGGGGGGGGTCTTGAAAAACTGTTTTTT
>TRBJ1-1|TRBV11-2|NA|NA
CASSTGLMNTEAFF
TGTGCCAGCAGTACGGGACTGATGAACACTGAAGCTTTCTTT
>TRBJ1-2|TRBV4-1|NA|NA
CASSQGPETNYGYTF
TGCGCCAGCAGCCAAGGGCCAGAAACTAACTATGGCTACACCTTC
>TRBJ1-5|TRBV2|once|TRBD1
CASTLDRGKQPQHF
TGTGCCAGCACCCTGGACAGGGGAAAACAGCCCCAGCATTTT
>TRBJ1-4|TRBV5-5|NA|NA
CASSLADSPDEKLFF
TGTGCCAGCAGCTTGGCGGACAGTCCGGATGAAAAACTGTTTTTT
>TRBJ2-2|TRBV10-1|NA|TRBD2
CASSALAGRTGELFF
TGCGCCAGCAGTGCGCTAGCGGGGCGGACCGGGGAGCTGTTTTTT
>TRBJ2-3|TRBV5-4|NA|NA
CASSLEVTALSTDTQYF
TGTGCCAGCAGCTTAGAAGTGACAGCCCTATCCACAGATACGCAGTATTTT
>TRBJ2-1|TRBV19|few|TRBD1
CASSLAGTGGHNEQFF
TGTGCCAGTAGTCTCGCCGGGACAGGGGGTCACAATGAGCAGTTCTTC
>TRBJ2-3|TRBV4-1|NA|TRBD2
CASSPPGLAGGRLDTDTQYF
TGCGCCAGCAGCCCACCCGGACTAGCGGGGGGTCGATTAGACACAGATACGCAGTATTTT
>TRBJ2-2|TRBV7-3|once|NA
CASSLTGSTGELFF
TGTGCCAGCAGCTTAACCGGGAGCACCGGGGAGCTGTTTTTT
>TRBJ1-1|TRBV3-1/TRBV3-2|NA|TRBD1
CASSQARDRNTEAFF
TGTGCCAGCAGCCAAGCTAGGGACAGGAACACTGAAGCTTTCTTT
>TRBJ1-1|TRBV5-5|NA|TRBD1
CASSFGQGSGNTEAFF
TGTGCCAGCAGCTTCGGACAGGGGTCGGGGAACACTGAAGCTTTCTTT
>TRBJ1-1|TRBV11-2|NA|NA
CASSSPLGGHTEAFF
TGTGCCAGCAGCTCCCCTTTGGGGGGGCACACTGAAGCTTTCTTT
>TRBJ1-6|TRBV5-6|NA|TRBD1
CASSLSGQYNSPLHF
TGTGCCAGCAGCTTATCGGGACAGTATAATTCACCCCTCCACTTT
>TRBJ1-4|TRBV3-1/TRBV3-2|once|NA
CASSLGGANEKLFF
TGTGCCAGCAGCCTCGGGGGGGCCAATGAAAAACTGTTTTTT
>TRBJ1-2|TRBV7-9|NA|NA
CASSPSGNYGYTF
TGTGCCAGCAGCCCCAGCGGAAACTATGGCTACACCTTC
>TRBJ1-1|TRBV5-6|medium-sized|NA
CASSSGHTNTEAFF
TGTGCCAGCAGCTCGGGACACACGAACACTGAAGCTTTCTTT
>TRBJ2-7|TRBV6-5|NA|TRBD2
CASRLAAGRPYEQYF
TGTGCCAGCAGACTGGCAGCGGGACGGCCCTACGAGCAGTACTTC
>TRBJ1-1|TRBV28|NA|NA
CASIRGSADTEAFF
TGTGCCAGCATACGGGGGTCGGCTGACACTGAAGCTTTCTTT
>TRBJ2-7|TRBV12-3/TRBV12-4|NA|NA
CASTSGILLEQYF
TGTGCCAGCACCTCGGGGATTCTTCTCGAGCAGTACTTC
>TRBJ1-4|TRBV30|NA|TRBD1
CAWSARTGTNEKLFF
TGTGCCTGGAGTGCCCGGACAGGGACTAATGAAAAACTGTTTTTT
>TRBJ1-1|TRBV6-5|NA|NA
CASSYASGGQNTEAFF
TGTGCCAGCAGTTACGCGAGCGGGGGCCAGAACACTGAAGCTTTCTTT
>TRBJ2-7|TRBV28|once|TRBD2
CASSWTSGRYEQYF
TGTGCCAGCAGTTGGACTAGCGGACGCTACGAGCAGTACTTC
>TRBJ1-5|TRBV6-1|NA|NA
CASSETGYQPQHF
TGTGCCAGCAGTGAAACAGGTTATCAGCCCCAGCATTTT
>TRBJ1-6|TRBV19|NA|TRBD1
CASSLARDRGYSPLHF
TGTGCCAGTAGTCTCGCCCGGGACAGGGGCTATTCACCCCTCCACTTT
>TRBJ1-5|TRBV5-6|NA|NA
CASSLSREDSNQPQHF
TGTGCCAGCAGCTTAAGTCGGGAGGATAGCAATCAGCCCCAGCATTTT
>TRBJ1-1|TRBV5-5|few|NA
CASSLTGTTEAFF
TGTGCCAGCAGCTTGACAGGGACCACTGAAGCTTTCTTT
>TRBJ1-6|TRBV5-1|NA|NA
CASSTNRGANSPLHF
TGCGCCAGCAGCACCAATCGGGGGGCAAATTCACCCCTCCACTTT
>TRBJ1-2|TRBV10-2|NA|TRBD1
CASIPDRAGINYGYTF
TGCGCCAGCATCCCGGACAGGGCCGGAATTAACTATGGCTACACCTTC
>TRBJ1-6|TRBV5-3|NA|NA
CARSPHRLNNSPLHF
TGTGCCAGAAGTCCACATCGACTTAATAATTCACCCCTCCACTTT
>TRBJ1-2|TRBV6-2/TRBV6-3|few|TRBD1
CASSYDEGATYGYTF
TGTGCCAGCAGTTACGATGAGGGGGCGACCTATGGCTACACCTTC
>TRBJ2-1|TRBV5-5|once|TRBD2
CASSFGSGGAYEQFF
TGTGCCAGCAGCTTTGGTAGCGGGGGGGCCTATGAGCAGTTCTTC
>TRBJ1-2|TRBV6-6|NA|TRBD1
CASSPADVDRRIGYTF
TGTGCCAGCAGCCCAGCCGACGTGGACAGGCGGATCGGCTACACCTTC
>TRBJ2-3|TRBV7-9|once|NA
CASSLGAYAGTPNTDTQYF
TGTGCCAGCAGCTTAGGGGCGTACGCGGGTACCCCCAACACAGATACGCAGTATTTT
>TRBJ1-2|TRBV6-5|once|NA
CASSSLRGYTF
TGTGCCAGCAGCTCACTTCGGGGCTACACCTTC